A selection of T cell receptor beta chains follows, all from one sample in a study of cytomegalovirus exposure and HLA in healthy donors. This table comes from immunoSEQ multiplex PCR, and its TCRdb copy is limited to in-frame clones, with some not included. This sample has under 140,000 clones, with 70% to 85% found just once. Sequenced input: PBMCs. These receptors were taken from a man aged 25-40 years in good health and CMV-seropositive. The CDR3 runs from the conserved cysteine through the conserved F or W. The D gene is left open where the match is weak. Only some rows state a clone size, as once, few, many or a class for expanded clones.

>-|-|16|TRBV4-1|TRBJ2-5
CASSQDLGQGQETQYF
TGCGCCAGCAGCCAAGATCTCGGGCAGGGGCAAGAGACCCAGTACTTC
>-|-|15|TRBV15|TRBJ2-7
CATSRVGRGGGEQYF
TGTGCCACCAGCAGAGTCGGTAGAGGGGGTGGCGAGCAGTACTTC
>-|many|14|TRBV28|TRBJ2-2
CASSLPGRTGELFF
TGTGCCAGCAGTTTGCCGGGGAGAACCGGGGAGCTGTTTTTT
>TRBD1|-|17|TRBV5-6|TRBJ2-5
CASSLGQGNIGQETQYF
TGTGCCAGCAGCTTAGGACAGGGGAACATAGGGCAAGAGACCCAGTACTTC
>TRBD1|-|13|TRBV7-6|TRBJ2-2
CASGQGKTGELFF
TGTGCCAGCGGACAGGGGAAGACCGGGGAGCTGTTTTTT
>-|-|12|TRBV5-1|TRBJ1-6
CASSSLNSPLHF
TGCGCCAGCAGCTCTCTCAATTCACCCCTCCACTTT
>TRBD1|-|15|TRBV2|TRBJ2-7
CASREPGQGPYEQYF
TGTGCCAGCAGGGAACCGGGACAGGGCCCCTACGAGCAGTACTTC
>-|-|15|TRBV2|TRBJ1-1
CASSVTGRMNTEAFF
TGTGCCAGCAGTGTGACAGGACGCATGAACACTGAAGCTTTCTTT
>-|-|13|TRBV6-5|TRBJ2-5
CASTPGLEETQYF
TGTGCCAGCACTCCCGGACTCGAAGAGACCCAGTACTTC
>TRBD2|once|14|TRBV12-5|TRBJ2-7
CASMGGVLSYEQYF
TGTGCTAGTATGGGGGGGGTTCTGTCTTACGAGCAGTACTTC
>-|-|14|TRBV19|TRBJ2-1
CASSTHSSYNEQFF
TGTGCCAGTAGTACCCATTCCTCCTACAATGAGCAGTTCTTC
>TRBD1|-|14|TRBV25-1|TRBJ1-1
CASSEYGQGVEAFF
TGTGCCAGCAGTGAATATGGACAGGGGGTTGAAGCTTTCTTT
>-|-|15|TRBV29-1|TRBJ2-5
CSVELRQGRGETQYF
TGCAGCGTTGAACTGCGCCAGGGGAGGGGAGAGACCCAGTACTTC
>TRBD1|-|16|TRBV25-1|TRBJ1-2
CASSESLRQGADGYTF
TGTGCCAGCAGTGAATCCCTTCGACAGGGGGCAGATGGCTACACCTTC
>-|-|15|TRBV27|TRBJ1-1
CASSSLGGRNTEAFF
TGTGCCAGCAGTTCCCTAGGAGGGAGAAACACTGAAGCTTTCTTT
>TRBD1|once|17|TRBV27|TRBJ1-4
CASSPMGTQGVHEKLFF
TGTGCCAGCAGTCCTATGGGTACACAGGGGGTACATGAAAAACTGTTTTTT
>TRBD1|few|13|TRBV7-9|TRBJ1-1
CASSLASGGEAFF
TGTGCCAGCAGCTTAGCCTCAGGGGGTGAAGCTTTCTTT
>-|-|15|TRBV7-6|TRBJ2-2
CASSFGAGDTGELFF
TGTGCCAGCAGCTTTGGTGCAGGCGACACCGGGGAGCTGTTTTTT
>-|-|14|TRBV4-1|TRBJ2-3
CASSQDWGPDTQYF
TGCGCCAGCAGCCAAGACTGGGGGCCAGATACGCAGTATTTT
>TRBD1|-|14|TRBV2|TRBJ2-7
CASSDFGQGYEQYF
TGTGCCAGCAGCGACTTTGGACAGGGCTACGAGCAGTACTTC
>-|-|17|TRBV28|TRBJ1-2
CASSPPRGSGGGNGYTF
TGTGCCAGCAGTCCTCCCCGTGGGTCCGGGGGAGGGAATGGCTACACCTTC
>-|-|17|TRBV11-2|TRBJ2-1
CASSLVGLAVGYNEQFF
TGTGCCAGCAGCTTAGTAGGGCTAGCCGTAGGGTACAATGAGCAGTTCTTC
>-|once|14|TRBV5-1|TRBJ2-7
CASSWPQGNYEQYF
TGCGCCAGCAGCTGGCCCCAGGGGAATTACGAGCAGTACTTC
>TRBD1|-|18|TRBV18|TRBJ1-5
CASSPRDTGDISNQPQHF
TGTGCCAGCTCACCGAGGGACACAGGGGACATTAGCAATCAGCCCCAGCATTTT
>-|-|14|TRBV27|TRBJ1-1
CASSYDGGTTEAFF
TGTGCCAGCAGTTACGACGGGGGGACCACTGAAGCTTTCTTT
>-|-|12|TRBV19|TRBJ2-5
CASSTGEEAQYF
TGTGCCAGTAGTACCGGGGAAGAGGCCCAGTACTTC
>TRBD1|once|15|TRBV18|TRBJ2-2
CASSPNRGSTGELFF
TGTGCCAGCTCACCAAACAGGGGTAGCACCGGGGAGCTGTTTTTT